This is a list of T cell receptor beta chains from one sample in a study of shared clonotypes between healthy human individuals. Profiled with immunoSEQ multiplex PCR; TCRdb holds only in-frame clones, not every one. The repertoire has 1.5 million to 1.9 million clones, nearly 99% of them found once; the top ten carry 0.4% to 0.45%. The sample taken for sequencing was naive CD4+ T cells sorted from blood. Receptors originate from a man aged 25-40 years in good health. Both conserved end residues are part of each CDR3. D genes are given only for firm matches. Clone size, where shown, is once, few, many, or a class for clones that have expanded.

v_gene	j_gene	abundance	d_gene	CDR3aa	CDR3nt
TRBV2	TRBJ2-5	NA	NA	CATQYQETQYF	TGTGCCACTCAGTACCAAGAGACCCAGTACTTC
TRBV2	TRBJ2-2	NA	NA	CASTNLQLGPYSGELFF	TGTGCCAGCACTAACCTCCAACTAGGGCCTTATTCTGGGGAGCTGTTTTTT
TRBV7-2	TRBJ2-7	NA	NA	CASTLGRDYEQYF	TGTGCCAGCACCCTGGGGCGGGATTACGAGCAGTACTTC
TRBV19	TRBJ1-3	NA	NA	CASSFSGDAGGSGNTIYF	TGTGCCAGTAGTTTCTCCGGGGACGCCGGGGGCTCTGGAAACACCATATATTTT
TRBV27	TRBJ1-2	once	TRBD1	CASSLRDSYGYTF	TGTGCCAGCAGTCTCCGGGACAGTTATGGCTACACCTTC
TRBV9	TRBJ2-7	NA	TRBD2	CASSFGLAYEQYF	TGTGCCAGCAGCTTCGGACTAGCTTACGAGCAGTACTTC
TRBV29-1	TRBJ2-7	NA	NA	CSVEDRIGGQYF	TGCAGCGTTGAAGACCGGATCGGAGGGCAGTACTTC
TRBV10-2	TRBJ2-6	NA	NA	CASQVPPGLGSGANVLTF	TGCGCCTCCCAGGTACCGCCGGGACTCGGCTCTGGGGCCAACGTCCTGACTTTC
TRBV2	TRBJ2-7	NA	TRBD1	CASSRDRGYEQYF	TGTGCCAGCTCCCGGGACAGGGGGTACGAGCAGTACTTC
TRBV7-3	TRBJ2-1	NA	NA	CASSLTAFREQFF	TGTGCCAGCAGCTTGACGGCTTTCCGGGAGCAGTTCTTC